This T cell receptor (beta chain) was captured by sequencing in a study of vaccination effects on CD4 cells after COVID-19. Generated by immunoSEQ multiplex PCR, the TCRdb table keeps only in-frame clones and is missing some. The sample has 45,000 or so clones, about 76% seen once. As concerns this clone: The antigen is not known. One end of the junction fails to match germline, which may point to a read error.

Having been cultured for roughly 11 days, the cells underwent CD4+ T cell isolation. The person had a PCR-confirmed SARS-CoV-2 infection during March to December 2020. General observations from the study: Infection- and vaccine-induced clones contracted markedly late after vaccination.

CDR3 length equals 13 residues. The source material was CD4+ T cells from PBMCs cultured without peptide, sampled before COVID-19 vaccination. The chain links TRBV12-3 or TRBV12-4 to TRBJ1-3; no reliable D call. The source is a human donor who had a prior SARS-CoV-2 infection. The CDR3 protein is CASSLSPGNTIYF. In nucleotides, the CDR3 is TGTGCCAGCAGTTTGAGCCCTGGGAACACCATATATTTT.